These 32 T cell receptor beta chains share one sample of origin, sequenced in a study of OX40 agonist ivuxolimab in advanced cancers. Sequenced by immunoSEQ multiplex PCR; TCRdb stores in-frame clones only, minus some. The repertoire has 45,000 to 60,000 clones, 82% of them found once; the top ten carry over 1.1%. Here the sequenced sample was CD4+ or CD8+ T cells sorted from blood, taken in a trial of the OX40 agonist ivuxolimab. The receptors come from an adult with an advanced solid tumor such as melanoma, head and neck, liver or kidney cancer.

V is TRBV5-8 and J is TRBJ2-3; D may correspond to TRBD1 or TRBD2 (6 bases each). Trimming removed 3 bases from V and 1 base from J, with 15 bases in between. The germline gives CDR1 SGHTS, CDR2 YDEGEE. This CDR3 comprises 16 residues. CDR3 residues: CASSWGARIRTDTQYF. For the CDR3, the DNA is TGTGCCAGCAGCTGGGGGGCGAGAATCCGCACAGATACGCAGTATTTT. The full variable domain, with the rest looked up from reference TRBV5-8 and TRBJ2-3, is EAGVTQSPTHLIKTRGQQATLRCSPISGHTSVYWYQQALGLGLQFLLWYDEGEERNRGNFPPRFSGRQFPNYSSELNVNALELEDSALYLCASSWGARIRTDTQYFGPGTRLTVL.

The CDR3 DNA is TGTGCCAGCACTTACACTAGCAGCTTGCGCCATGAGCAGTTCTTC. Residues: CASTYTSSLRHEQFF. The rearrangement joins TRBV2 to TRBJ2-1; a possible D gene is TRBD2 (6 bases). The CDR3 length is 15 residues. V was cut by 7 bases and J by 8 bases, with 21 bases left in between. CDR1 and CDR2 from the germline V gene are SNHLY and FYNNEI.

This sequence joins TRBV15 and TRBJ1-5; D not resolved. Germline CDR1 is LNHNV and CDR2 is YYDKDF (reference sequence). The CDR3 spans 13 residues. CDR3 sequence: CAASPEGNQPQHF. As DNA, the CDR3 is TGTGCTGCGAGCCCGGAGGGCAATCAGCCCCAGCATTTT. The full variable domain, in which reference TRBV15 and TRBJ1-5 provide the parts outside the CDR3, is DAMVIQNPRYQVTQFGKPVTLSCSQTLNHNVMYWYQQKSSQAPKLLFHYYDKDFNNEADTPDNFQSRRPNTSFCFLDIRSPGLGDTAMYLCAASPEGNQPQHFGDGTRLSIL.

The chain uses TRBV27 and TRBJ2-1; D may be TRBD2 (5 bases). Trimming pared 4 bases from V and 1 base from J, leaving 17 bases between. Germline assignment: CDR1 MNHEY and CDR2 SMNVEV (reference sequence). This CDR3 spans 17 amino acids. This chain's CDR3 is CASSSRPSGPSYNEQFF. The CDR3, as DNA: TGTGCCAGCAGTTCGCGGCCAAGCGGTCCATCCTACAATGAGCAGTTCTTC.

The V and J genes are TRBV6-5 and TRBJ1-6, with D unclear. The CDR3 length is 14 residues. The germline gives CDR1 MNHEY, CDR2 SVGAGI. The ends were cut back, 0 bases at V and 9 bases at J, with 9 bases in the middle. The CDR3: CASSYSSWASPLHF. The CDR3 nucleotides are TGTGCCAGCAGTTACTCGAGCTGGGCTTCACCCCTCCACTTT.

This clone appeared once. This chain connects TRBV14 to TRBJ2-2; D uncertain. Germline values: CDR1 SGHDN, CDR2 FVKESK. This CDR3 spans 16 amino acids. Trimming cost V 3 bases and J 5 bases, with 16 bases left between them. The CDR3 reads CASSHLGRRKTGELFF. The CDR3 nucleotides read TGTGCCAGCAGCCACTTGGGCAGGCGGAAGACCGGGGAGCTGTTTTTT.

The CDR3 sequence: CASSLAGHISYNEQFF. CDR3 DNA: TGCGCCAGCAGCTTGGCCGGTCATATCTCCTACAATGAGCAGTTCTTC. The V call is TRBV5-1, the J call TRBJ2-1; D not certain. The CDR3 is 16 residues long. Trimming stripped 0 bases from V and 0 bases from J, with 10 bases between. In germline, CDR1 is SGHRS, CDR2 YFSETQ.

V gene TRBV5-6 combines with J gene TRBJ2-2; D is possibly TRBD1 (5 bases). Germline V gives CDR1 SGHDT, CDR2 YYEEEE. V lost 2 bases and J lost 5, with 10 bases in between. CDR3 size: 14 residues. CDR3 loop: CASSFRVGTGELFF. CDR3 bases: TGTGCCAGCAGCTTCAGGGTTGGGACCGGGGAGCTGTTTTTT.

The chain has TRBV18 and TRBJ2-7, with a weak D call TRBD1 (5 bases). V was shortened by 2 bases and J by 7 bases, with 18 bases between the two germline ends. CDR3 length: 15 residues. Germline CDR1 KGHSH, CDR2 LQKENI. CDR3 in DNA: TGTGCCAGCTCACCAGGTGTGCCAGGGCCCCGGGAGCAGTACTTC. It specifies CASSPGVPGPREQYF.

This clone has only a few counts. The rearrangement uses TRBV4-2 and TRBJ1-1; D unresolved. The CDR3 consists of 13 residues. V was clipped by 3 bases and J by 3 bases, with 8 bases between them. The germline V gene has CDR1 LGHNA and CDR2 YNFKEQ. For the CDR3, the DNA is TGTGCCAGCAGCCAGGCTGGGTACACTGAAGCTTTCTTT. Protein product: CASSQAGYTEAFF.

The genes are TRBV9 and TRBJ1-2; possibly TRBD1 for D (6 bases). This CDR3 is 15 amino acids long. Germline V lookup: CDR1 SGDLS, CDR2 YYNGEE. V lost 8 bases and J lost 0, with 17 bases in between. Here the CDR3 reads CASGKGGHTNYGYTF. CDR3 in DNA: TGTGCCAGTGGTAAGGGGGGACACACTAACTATGGCTACACCTTC.

V is TRBV19 and J is TRBJ1-1; possibly TRBD1 for D (5 bases). The CDR3 has 14 amino acids. CDR1 is LNHDA and CDR2 is SQIVND in the germline V gene (reference sequence). V was shortened by 4 bases and J by 0 bases, with 9 bases between the two germline ends. As DNA, the CDR3 is TGTGCCAGTAGTACAGGGCCACTGAACACTGAAGCTTTCTTT. Amino acids: CASSTGPLNTEAFF.

The CDR3 is CASSLVAGPTEAFF. In DNA, the CDR3 is TGTGCCAGCAGCTTAGTAGCAGGGCCCACTGAAGCTTTCTTT. The chain employs TRBV11-3 and TRBJ1-1; D is possibly TRBD1 (5 bases). Per germline, CDR1 SGHNT and CDR2 YENEEA. This CDR3 is 14 amino acids long. The V end was cut by 1 base, the J end by 4 bases, with 10 bases between.

The V gene is TRBV18, the J gene TRBJ2-1; D not certain. CDR1 is KGHSH and CDR2 is LQKENI in the germline V gene. The CDR3 is 15 amino acids. V was shortened by 3 bases and J by 8 bases, with 17 bases between the two germline ends. CDR3 sequence: CASSPSTGLGDEQFF. CDR3 DNA: TGTGCCAGCTCACCTAGCACTGGGCTTGGGGATGAGCAGTTCTTC.

The V gene is TRBV6-1, the J gene TRBJ2-5, with 11 bases lining up with TRBD2. J gave up 5 bases and V 5 bases, and 4 bases lay outside the gene matches. The CDR3 runs to 14 residues. CDR1 is MNHNS, CDR2 SASEGT, per germline. The DNA for the CDR3 is TGTGCCAGCAGTTCTAGCGGGGGGTGGGAGACCCAGTACTTC. As protein: CASSSSGGWETQYF.

This chain uses TRBV5-1 with TRBJ2-1, with TRBD1 identical over 8 bases. The CDR3 is made up of 16 amino acids. V shed 4 bases, J shed 6 bases, and the junction held 12 bases outside the gene matches. From germline, CDR1 is SGHRS and CDR2 YFSETQ. In nucleotides, the CDR3 is TGCGCCAGCAGCGAACTCCAGGACAGGGTTTTCAATGAGCAGTTCTTC. Amino acids: CASSELQDRVFNEQFF.

The chain uses TRBV10-3 and TRBJ1-2; TRBD1 might be the D (5 bases). V was clipped by 3 bases and J by 1 base, with 9 bases between them. CDR3 size: 14 residues. Per germline, CDR1 ENHRY and CDR2 SYGVKD. The CDR3: CAISESQGNYGYTF. The CDR3 DNA follows: TGTGCCATCAGTGAAAGTCAGGGTAACTATGGCTACACCTTC.

J is TRBJ1-6 and V is TRBV15; D uncertain. V was clipped by 0 bases and J by 7 bases, with 7 bases between them. The germline CDR1 and CDR2 sequences are LNHNV and YYDKDF (reference sequence). The CDR3 sequence is 14 residues long. The CDR3 reads CATSRDGANSPLHF. DNA for the CDR3: TGTGCCACCAGCAGAGACGGCGCCAATTCACCCCTCCACTTT.

This chain joins TRBV19 and TRBJ1-5, with 9 bases aligning to TRBD1. V lost 6 bases and J lost 6; bases outside the gene matches: 9. CDR3 size: 15 residues. Germline values: CDR1 LNHDA, CDR2 SQIVND (reference sequence). The CDR3 here is CASSKNTGGFQPQHF. For the CDR3, the DNA is TGTGCCAGTAGCAAAAATACAGGGGGCTTTCAGCCCCAGCATTTT.

The J gene is TRBJ2-2, the V gene TRBV10-3, with D possibly TRBD2 on 5 matching bases. CDR1 is ENHRY and CDR2 is SYGVKD in the germline V gene. CDR3 size: 12 residues. V shed 11 bases and J shed 8 bases, with 15 bases lying between them. CDR3 bases: TGTGCCTCACGGGATCTCATGGGGGAGCTGTTTTTT. The encoded protein is CASRDLMGELFF.

This chain connects TRBV15 to TRBJ1-1; 7 bases fit TRBD1. Germline CDR1 reads LNHNV; CDR2 reads YYDKDF (reference sequence). The CDR3 is 17 amino acids. Trimming removed 5 bases from V and 4 bases from J; junction bases left unmatched: 16. As DNA, the CDR3 is TGTGCCACCAGCCCTGAAAAGGTGACAGGGAGGGGCACTGAAGCTTTCTTT. Translating gives CATSPEKVTGRGTEAFF. The full variable domain, completed using reference TRBV15 and TRBJ1-1, is DAMVIQNPRYQVTQFGKPVTLSCSQTLNHNVMYWYQQKSSQAPKLLFHYYDKDFNNEADTPDNFQSRRPNTSFCFLDIRSPGLGDTAMYLCATSPEKVTGRGTEAFFGQGTRLTVV.

The chain links TRBV7-2 to TRBJ2-7; 9 positions match TRBD1. The CDR3 contains 15 residues. J gave up 2 bases and V 4 bases, and 6 bases lay outside the gene matches. Germline V lookup: CDR1 SGHTA, CDR2 FQGNSA. The CDR3 sequence is CASSSRGQGAYEQYF. CDR3 DNA: TGTGCCAGCAGCTCGCGGGGACAGGGAGCCTACGAGCAGTACTTC.

The chain links TRBV6-5 to TRBJ1-2; D may be TRBD1 (6 bases). Germline-derived CDR1 and CDR2 are MNHEY and SVGAGI. This CDR3 region has 16 residues. Trimming stripped 0 bases from V and 8 bases from J, with 19 bases between. CDR3 coding DNA: TGTGCCAGCAGTTACTCCGGGGGCAGCCACGCTAGGGGCTACACCTTC. Its protein product is CASSYSGGSHARGYTF.

This chain uses TRBV14 with TRBJ2-3, with 7 bases that match TRBD1. The CDR3 contains 14 residues. In germline, CDR1 is SGHDN, CDR2 FVKESK. The junction had 2 bases not matched to a gene; V was cut back by 4 bases and J by 1 base. The CDR3 spells CASSRDRGTDTQYF. The CDR3 DNA sequence: TGTGCCAGCAGCCGAGACAGGGGCACAGATACGCAGTATTTT.

The chain recombines TRBV6-1 with TRBJ1-2; a weak D match, TRBD1 (6 bases). CDR3 length: 14 amino acids. V lost 6 bases and J 4 bases, leaving 15 bases between the germline ends. CDR1 is MNHNS and CDR2 is SASEGT in the germline V gene. The CDR3 DNA sequence: TGTGCCAGCAGGGTCCCGGGACAAGCCTATGGCTACACCTTC. Amino acid sequence: CASRVPGQAYGYTF.

The V and J genes are TRBV30 and TRBJ2-3; D tentatively fits TRBD1 or TRBD2 (7 bases each). The V gene lost 4 bases and the J gene lost 7 bases, with 12 bases spanning the gap. Germline values: CDR1 GTSNPN, CDR2 SVGIG (reference sequence). CDR3 length equals 12 residues. CDR3: CAWTGGANTQYF. The CDR3 bases are TGTGCCTGGACAGGGGGGGCGAATACGCAGTATTTT.

The V and J genes are TRBV2 and TRBJ2-7; D may be TRBD2 (6 bases). Trimming left V 7 bases short and J 3 bases short, with 22 bases between. CDR3 length: 16 amino acids. CDR1 is SNHLY and CDR2 is FYNNEI in the germline V gene. In nucleotides, the CDR3 is TGTGCCAGCAAGGAGGGGTGGGCGGCCCCGGACTACGAGCAGTACTTC. This sequence encodes CASKEGWAAPDYEQYF.

This clone came up once. The chain has TRBV7-2 and TRBJ2-4; D possibly matches TRBD1 or TRBD2 (5 bases each). CDR1 and CDR2 (germline): SGHTA, FQGNSA. Trimming shortened V by 5 bases and J by 8 bases, and 19 bases separated the two germline ends. This CDR3 region has 15 residues. The CDR3 region is CASSRDGTDRDIQYF. The CDR3 nucleotides read TGTGCCAGCAGCCGGGACGGAACTGATAGAGACATTCAGTACTTC. Combining the CDR3 with reference TRBV7-2 and TRBJ2-4 gives the whole variable domain GAGVSQSPSNKVTEKGKDVELRCDPISGHTALYWYRQSLGQGLEFLIYFQGNSAPDKSGLPSDRFSAERTGGSVSTLTIQRTQQEDSAVYLCASSRDGTDRDIQYFGAGTRLSVL.

This chain uses TRBV11-3 with TRBJ2-7; 7 positions agree with TRBD1. V lost 5 bases and J lost 5; bases outside the gene matches: 12. Germline CDR1 reads SGHNT; CDR2 reads YENEEA. The CDR3 covers 15 residues. The CDR3 reads CASSPRTGPTDEQYF. The CDR3 DNA reads TGTGCCAGCAGCCCTCGGACAGGACCCACGGACGAGCAGTACTTC.

V and J are TRBV30 and TRBJ1-2; D is possibly TRBD1 (5 bases). Germline V gene data show CDR1 as GTSNPN and CDR2 as SVGIG (reference sequence). The CDR3 totals 13 residues. The V end lost 0 bases, the J end lost 2 bases, and 7 bases lay between the germline ends. The CDR3, as DNA: TGTGCCTGGAGTGTCCGACAGAACTATGGCTACACCTTC. Protein product: CAWSVRQNYGYTF.

J is TRBJ2-1 and V is TRBV18, with D possibly being TRBD1 or TRBD2 (6 bases each). Germline CDR1 is KGHSH and CDR2 is LQKENI. V was trimmed by 3 bases and J by 4 bases, leaving 16 bases between them. This CDR3 has 16 amino acids. This chain's CDR3 is CASSPLSRGQYNEQFF. The CDR3 DNA sequence: TGTGCCAGCTCACCCTTGTCCCGGGGGCAGTACAATGAGCAGTTCTTC.

This sequence joins TRBV5-1 and TRBJ2-5, with D unresolved. Per germline, CDR1 SGHRS and CDR2 YFSETQ. The germline V and J ends were trimmed by 4 bases and 4 bases, with 17 bases remaining between them. The CDR3 covers 15 residues. The CDR3 is CASSPTDTTVETQYF. The CDR3 coding sequence is TGCGCCAGCAGCCCCACGGATACGACCGTAGAGACCCAGTACTTC.